This T cell receptor beta chain appears in the sequencing data of a study of patients and donors after allogeneic stem cell transplantation. This clonotype was observed a handful of times. Germline assignment: CDR1 SEHNR and CDR2 FQNEAQ (reference sequence). Deletions cut 1 base from V and 0 bases from J, with 6 bases between. There are 14 residues in the CDR3. TCRdb reprocessed the RT-PCR reads with MiXCR, giving one entry per CDR3 protein. The sample has roughly 940,000 distinct CDR3 sequences, about 20% seen once. The chain is built from TRBV7-9 and TRBJ2-5; no clear D gene. The receptor comes from a human donor who was either an allogeneic HSCT recipient or a stem cell or donor lymphocyte infusion donor (not recorded which). It is not recorded whose cells these are; they may come from a transplant donor. The sample was blood, either unsorted or a sorted T cell fraction (not recorded which). CDR3 nucleotide sequence: TGTGCCAGCAGCTTAGTGAAGTACCAAGAGACCCAGTACTTC. Residues: CASSLVKYQETQYF.